The source of this T cell receptor (beta chain) is a study of T cells in Graves' hyperthyroidism and ophthalmopathy. Germline V lookup: CDR1 SNHLY, CDR2 FYNNEI. The germline V and J ends were trimmed by 8 bases and 4 bases, with 11 bases remaining between them. The CDR3 totals 12 residues. In its sample, this clonotype was seen many times. Its antigen is as yet unknown. RNA transcripts gave rise to amplified TCR beta CDR3 regions. During a first-round RT-PCR of the TCR CDR3, the HTBI primer set was used. TCRdb ran MiXCR on the multiplex PCR reads and lists one entry per CDR3 protein. The table lists fewer than 550,000 distinct CDR3 sequences, roughly 14% of them singletons, with around 14% in the top ten. Study-wide results and caveats: Most thyroid clonotypes with frequency above 0.001 were detected in blood.

Sequencing was performed on blood. This chain links TRBV2 with TRBJ2-5, with D perhaps TRBD1 (6 bases). The clonotype comes from a woman aged 18-29 years with Graves' hyperthyroidism. The CDR3 sequence is CASSGAGETQYF. CDR3 in DNA: TGTGCCAGCTCAGGGGCAGGAGAGACCCAGTACTTC.